The subject of this entry is one T cell receptor (beta chain). This specimen belongs to a study of blood T cell repertoires in COVID-19. Participants came from roughly 24 US areas, aged roughly 18 to 89 years. TCRdb keeps only in-frame clones here, not all; method: immunoSEQ multiplex PCR. The sample carries roughly 230,000 clones, roughly four fifths recorded once. The CDR3 consists of 11 residues. Per the germline V gene, CDR1 is MDHEN and CDR2 is SYDVKM. V lost 4 bases, J lost 3 bases, and 4 bases lay in between. The sample taken for sequencing was PBMCs or T cells enriched from blood (not recorded which). V usage is TRBV28 and J usage is TRBJ2-7, with D uncertain. The sequence was collected from a man in his fifties who had recovered from COVID-19. CDR3 nucleotide sequence: TGTGCCAGCAGTTCCCTCTACGAGCAGTACTTC. This gives the protein CASSSLYEQYF.